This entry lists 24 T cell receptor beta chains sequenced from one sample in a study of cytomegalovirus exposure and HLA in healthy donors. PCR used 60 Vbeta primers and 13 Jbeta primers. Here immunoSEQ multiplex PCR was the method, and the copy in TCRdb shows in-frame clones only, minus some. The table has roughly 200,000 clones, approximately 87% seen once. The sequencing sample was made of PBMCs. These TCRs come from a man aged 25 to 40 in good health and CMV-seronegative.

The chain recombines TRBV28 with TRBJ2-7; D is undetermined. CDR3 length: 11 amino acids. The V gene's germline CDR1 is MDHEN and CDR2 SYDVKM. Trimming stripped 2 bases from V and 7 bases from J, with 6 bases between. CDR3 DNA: TGTGCCAGCAGTTTAACGGAGGAGCAGTACTTC. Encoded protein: CASSLTEEQYF.

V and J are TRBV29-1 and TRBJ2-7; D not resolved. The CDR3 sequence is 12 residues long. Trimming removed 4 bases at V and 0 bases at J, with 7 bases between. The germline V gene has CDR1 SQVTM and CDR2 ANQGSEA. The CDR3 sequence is CSVGESSYEQYF. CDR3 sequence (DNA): TGCAGCGTTGGCGAAAGCTCCTACGAGCAGTACTTC.

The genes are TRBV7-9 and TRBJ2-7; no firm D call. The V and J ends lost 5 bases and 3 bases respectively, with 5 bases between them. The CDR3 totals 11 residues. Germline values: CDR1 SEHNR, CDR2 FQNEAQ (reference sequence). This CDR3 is CASSPNYEQYF. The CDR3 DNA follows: TGTGCCAGCAGCCCCAACTACGAGCAGTACTTC. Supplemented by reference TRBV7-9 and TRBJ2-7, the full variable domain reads DTGVSQNPRHKITKRGQNVTFRCDPISEHNRLYWYRQTLGQGPEFLTYFQNEAQLEKSRLLSDRFSAERPKGSFSTLEIQRTEQGDSAMYLCASSPNYEQYFGPGTRLTVT.

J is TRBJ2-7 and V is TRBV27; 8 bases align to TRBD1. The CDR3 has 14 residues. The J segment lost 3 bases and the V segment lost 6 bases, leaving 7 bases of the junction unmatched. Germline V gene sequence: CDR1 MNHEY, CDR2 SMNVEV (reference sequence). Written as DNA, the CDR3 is TGTGCCAGCAGACACAGGGGGTCTCTCTACGAGCAGTACTTC. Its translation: CASRHRGSLYEQYF.

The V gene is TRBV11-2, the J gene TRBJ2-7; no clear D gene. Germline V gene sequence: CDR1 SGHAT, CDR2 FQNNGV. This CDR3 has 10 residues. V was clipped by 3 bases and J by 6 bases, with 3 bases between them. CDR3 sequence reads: CASSLSEQYF. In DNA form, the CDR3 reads TGTGCCAGCAGCTTGAGCGAGCAGTACTTC.

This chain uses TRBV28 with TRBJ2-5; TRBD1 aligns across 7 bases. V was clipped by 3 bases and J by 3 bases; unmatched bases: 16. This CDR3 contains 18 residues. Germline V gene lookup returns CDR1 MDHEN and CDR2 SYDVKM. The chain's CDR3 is CASSLSKGLGTVEETQYF. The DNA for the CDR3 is TGTGCCAGCAGTTTGTCCAAGGGATTGGGGACAGTAGAAGAGACCCAGTACTTC.

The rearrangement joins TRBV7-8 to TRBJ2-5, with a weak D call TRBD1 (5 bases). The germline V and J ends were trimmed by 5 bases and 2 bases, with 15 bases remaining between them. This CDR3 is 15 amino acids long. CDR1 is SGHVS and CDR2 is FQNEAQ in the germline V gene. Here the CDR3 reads CASSSREGEQETQYF. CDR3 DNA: TGTGCCAGCAGCAGCAGGGAAGGTGAACAAGAGACCCAGTACTTC.

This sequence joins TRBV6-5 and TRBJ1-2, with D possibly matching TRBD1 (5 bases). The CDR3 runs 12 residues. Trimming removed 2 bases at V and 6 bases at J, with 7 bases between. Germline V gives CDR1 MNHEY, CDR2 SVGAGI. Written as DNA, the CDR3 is TGTGCCAGCAGTTACAAGGGGAATGGCTACACCTTC. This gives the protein CASSYKGNGYTF.

DNA of the CDR3: TGTGCCAGCAGCCCGGGACAGTTACACACCGGGGAGCTGTTTTTT. Its translation: CASSPGQLHTGELFF. The chain combines TRBV2 with TRBJ2-2; 7 nucleotides line up with TRBD1. This CDR3 is built from 15 residues. Germline lookup yields CDR1 SNHLY and CDR2 FYNNEI. J lost 3 bases, V lost 6 bases, and 7 bases had no gene match.

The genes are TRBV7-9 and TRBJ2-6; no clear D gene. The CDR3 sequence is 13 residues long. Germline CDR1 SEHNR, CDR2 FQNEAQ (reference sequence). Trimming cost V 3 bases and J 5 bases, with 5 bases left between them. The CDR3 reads CASSFERANVLTF. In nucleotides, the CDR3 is TGTGCCAGCAGCTTTGAGAGGGCCAACGTCCTGACTTTC.

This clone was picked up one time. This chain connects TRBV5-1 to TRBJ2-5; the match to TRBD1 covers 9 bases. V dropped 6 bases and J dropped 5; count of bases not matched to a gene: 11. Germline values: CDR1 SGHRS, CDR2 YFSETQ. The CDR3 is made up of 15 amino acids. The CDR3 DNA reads TGCGCCAGCAAACCCACTTGGGACAGGGACGAGACCCAGTACTTC. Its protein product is CASKPTWDRDETQYF.

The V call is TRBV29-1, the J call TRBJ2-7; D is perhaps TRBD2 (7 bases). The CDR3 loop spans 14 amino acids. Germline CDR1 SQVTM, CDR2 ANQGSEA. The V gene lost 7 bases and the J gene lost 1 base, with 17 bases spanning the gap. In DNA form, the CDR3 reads TGCAGCGCCCCTGGGGGGGGCGCATCCTACGAGCAGTACTTC. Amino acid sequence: CSAPGGGASYEQYF.

DNA of the CDR3: TGCGCCAGCAGCCCTTTACAGGGGACCGGGGAGCTGTTTTTT. This gives the protein CASSPLQGTGELFF. V is TRBV4-1 and J is TRBJ2-2; 7 bases fit TRBD1. There are 14 residues in the CDR3. The junction had 4 bases not matched to a gene; V was cut back by 4 bases and J by 5 bases. Germline V gene lookup returns CDR1 MGHRA and CDR2 YSYEKL.

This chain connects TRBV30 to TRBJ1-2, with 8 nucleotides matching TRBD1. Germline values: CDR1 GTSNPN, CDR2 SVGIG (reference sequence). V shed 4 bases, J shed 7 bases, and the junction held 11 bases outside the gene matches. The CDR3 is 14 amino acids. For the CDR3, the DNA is TGTGCCTGGACATATGGACAGGGCAGGATTGGCTACACCTTC. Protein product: CAWTYGQGRIGYTF.

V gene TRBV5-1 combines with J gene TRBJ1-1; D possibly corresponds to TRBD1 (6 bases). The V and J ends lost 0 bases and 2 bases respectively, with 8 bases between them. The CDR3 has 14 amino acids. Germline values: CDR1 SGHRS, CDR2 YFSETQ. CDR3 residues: CASSLEDRNTEAFF. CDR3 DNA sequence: TGCGCCAGCAGCTTGGAGGACAGAAACACTGAAGCTTTCTTT.

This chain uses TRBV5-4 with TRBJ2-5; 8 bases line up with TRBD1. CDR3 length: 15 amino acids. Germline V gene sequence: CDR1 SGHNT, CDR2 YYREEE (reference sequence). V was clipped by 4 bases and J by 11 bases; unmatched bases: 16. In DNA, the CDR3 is TGTGCCAGCAGCCTATCCGGGACAGGCGGCCTGGAGCAGTACTTC. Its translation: CASSLSGTGGLEQYF.

The CDR3 nucleotides read TGTGCCAGCAGCGCGGGACTCCCCAACACCGGGGAGCTGTTTTTT. It is translated as CASSAGLPNTGELFF. This chain joins TRBV14 and TRBJ2-2; a possible D gene is TRBD2 (6 bases). This CDR3 has 15 amino acids. V was pared by 5 bases and J by 2 bases, with 12 bases between. CDR1 SGHDN and CDR2 FVKESK come from the germline V gene.

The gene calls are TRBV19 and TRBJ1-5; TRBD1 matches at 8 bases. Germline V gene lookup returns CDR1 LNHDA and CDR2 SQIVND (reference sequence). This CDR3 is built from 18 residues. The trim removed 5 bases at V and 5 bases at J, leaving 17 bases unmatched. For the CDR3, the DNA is TGTGCCAGTAGTGACTACCCTAGGGCAGGGGGCGCGGATCAGCCCCAGCATTTT. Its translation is CASSDYPRAGGADQPQHF.

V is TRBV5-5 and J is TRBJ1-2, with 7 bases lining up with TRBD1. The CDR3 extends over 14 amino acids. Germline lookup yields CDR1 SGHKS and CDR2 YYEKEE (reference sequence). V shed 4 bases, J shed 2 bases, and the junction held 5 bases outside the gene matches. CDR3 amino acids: CASSLQGDNYGYTF. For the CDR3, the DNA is TGTGCCAGCAGCCTTCAGGGGGACAACTATGGCTACACCTTC.

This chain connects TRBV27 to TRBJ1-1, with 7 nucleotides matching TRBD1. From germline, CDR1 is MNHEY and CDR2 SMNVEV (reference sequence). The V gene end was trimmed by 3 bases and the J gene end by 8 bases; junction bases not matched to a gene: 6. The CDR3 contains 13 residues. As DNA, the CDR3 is TGTGCCAGCAGTTTTGACAGGGTCACAGAAGCTTTCTTT. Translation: CASSFDRVTEAFF.

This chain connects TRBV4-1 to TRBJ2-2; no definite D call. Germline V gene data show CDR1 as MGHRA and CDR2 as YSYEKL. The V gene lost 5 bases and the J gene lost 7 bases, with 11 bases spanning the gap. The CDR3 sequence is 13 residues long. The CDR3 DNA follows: TGCGCCAGCAGCTCCCAGGCGAACGGGGAGCTGTTTTTT. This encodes CASSSQANGELFF.

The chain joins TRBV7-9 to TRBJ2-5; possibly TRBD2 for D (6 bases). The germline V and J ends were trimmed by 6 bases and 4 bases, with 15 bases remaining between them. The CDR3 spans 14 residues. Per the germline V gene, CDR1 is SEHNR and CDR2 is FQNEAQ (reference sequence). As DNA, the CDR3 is TGTGCCAGCAGTCCTTCCTGGGGAGGAGAGACCCAGTACTTC. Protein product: CASSPSWGGETQYF.

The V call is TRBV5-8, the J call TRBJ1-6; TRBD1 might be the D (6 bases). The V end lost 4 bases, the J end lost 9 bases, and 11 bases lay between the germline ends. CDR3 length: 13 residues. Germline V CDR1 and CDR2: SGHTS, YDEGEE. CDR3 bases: TGTGCCAGCAGCGAAACAGGGTCTTCACCCCTCCACTTT. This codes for CASSETGSSPLHF. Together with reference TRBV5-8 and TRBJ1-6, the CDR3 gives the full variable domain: EAGVTQSPTHLIKTRGQQATLRCSPISGHTSVYWYQQALGLGLQFLLWYDEGEERNRGNFPPRFSGRQFPNYSSELNVNALELEDSALYLCASSETGSSPLHFGNGTRLTVT.

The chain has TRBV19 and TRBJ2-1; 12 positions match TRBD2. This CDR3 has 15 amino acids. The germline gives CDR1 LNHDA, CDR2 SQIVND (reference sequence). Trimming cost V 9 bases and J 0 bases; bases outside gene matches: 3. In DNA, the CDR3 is TGTGCCAGCGGACTAGCGGGAAGCTCCTACAATGAGCAGTTCTTC. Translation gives CASGLAGSSYNEQFF. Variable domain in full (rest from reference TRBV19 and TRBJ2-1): DGGITQSPKYLFRKEGQNVTLSCEQNLNHDAMYWYRQDPGQGLRLIYYSQIVNDFQKGDIAEGYSVSREKKESFPLTVTSAQKNPTAFYLCASGLAGSSYNEQFFGPGTRLTVL.